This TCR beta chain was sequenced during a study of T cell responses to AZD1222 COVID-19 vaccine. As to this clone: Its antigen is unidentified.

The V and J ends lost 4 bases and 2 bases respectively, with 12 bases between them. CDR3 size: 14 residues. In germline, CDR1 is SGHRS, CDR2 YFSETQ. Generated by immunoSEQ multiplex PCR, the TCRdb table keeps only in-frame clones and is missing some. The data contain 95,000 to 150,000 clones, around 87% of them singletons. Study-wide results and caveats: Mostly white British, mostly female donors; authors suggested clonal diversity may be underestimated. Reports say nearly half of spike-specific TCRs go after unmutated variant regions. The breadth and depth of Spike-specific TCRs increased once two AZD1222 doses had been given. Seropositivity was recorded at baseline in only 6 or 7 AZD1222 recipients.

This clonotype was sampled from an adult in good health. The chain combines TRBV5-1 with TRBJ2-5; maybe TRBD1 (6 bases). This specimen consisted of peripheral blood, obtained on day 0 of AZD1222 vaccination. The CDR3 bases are TGCGCCAGCAGCCCGGCGGACAGACAAGAGACCCAGTACTTC. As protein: CASSPADRQETQYF.